One sample yielded the 29 T cell receptor beta chains listed below, sequenced in a study of CD8+CD57+ T cells in acquired aplastic anemia. Researchers used genomic DNA as the template to profile TCR beta VDJ and CDR3. MiXCR, run by TCRdb on the reads, gives a single entry per CDR3 protein. This table holds 400,000 to 600,000 distinct CDR3 sequences, about a third found once. It was patients with CD8+CD57+ cell expansion by flow cytometry who were chosen for sequencing. Sequencing was performed on sorted CD4+, CD8+, or CD8+CD57+ T cells (not recorded which) from PBMCs. These receptors were taken from a human donor with aplastic anemia.

This clonotype was seen repeatedly, ten times or more. The V call is TRBV10-3, the J call TRBJ2-5; 7 bases align to TRBD2. Germline V gene lookup returns CDR1 ENHRY and CDR2 SYGVKD. CDR3 size: 13 residues. With V trimmed by 2 bases and J by 5 bases, 2 bases remained unmatched. In DNA form, the CDR3 reads TGTGCCATCAGTGAGGGACTAGTGGAGACCCAGTACTTC. Protein sequence: CAISEGLVETQYF.

The CDR3 sequence: CASSPSRGTYEQYF. In nucleotides, the CDR3 is TGTGCCAGCAGCCCCTCCCGAGGTACCTACGAGCAGTACTTC. This chain connects TRBV3-1 to TRBJ2-7, with unresolved D. The germline gives CDR1 LGHDT, CDR2 YNNKEL (reference sequence). V was shortened by 4 bases and J by 2 bases, with 12 bases between the two germline ends. The CDR3 runs 14 residues.

This clonotype was counted many times. The chain recombines TRBV20-1 with TRBJ1-6, with D unclear. Germline CDR1 reads DFQATT; CDR2 reads SNEGSKA (reference sequence). The CDR3 runs to 14 residues. V lost 7 bases, J lost 5 bases, and 15 bases lay in between. In DNA form, the CDR3 reads TGCAGTGTCAGATCCGGGTTAGATAATTCACCCCTCCACTTT. Its protein product is CSVRSGLDNSPLHF.

The chain couples TRBV6-5 to TRBJ1-2; unclear D gene. The germline V and J ends were trimmed by 1 base and 7 bases, with 7 bases remaining between them. CDR1 and CDR2 (germline): MNHEY, SVGAGI. The CDR3 totals 12 residues. This CDR3 reads CASSYWGSGYTF. CDR3 coding DNA: TGTGCCAGCAGTTACTGGGGTAGTGGCTACACCTTC.

At least ten counts were recorded for this clonotype. The chain is built from TRBV7-3 and TRBJ1-6; D is uncertain. Germline values: CDR1 SGHTA, CDR2 FQGTGA. V was pared by 1 base and J by 3 bases, with 7 bases between. This CDR3 has 15 amino acids. The DNA of the CDR3 is TGTGCCAGCAGCTTAAGGACTGACTATAATTCACCCCTCCACTTT. As protein: CASSLRTDYNSPLHF.

The chain is built from TRBV19 and TRBJ2-3; TRBD2 aligns across 8 bases. Trimming cost V 8 bases and J 3 bases; bases outside gene matches: 10. CDR3 length equals 15 residues. Germline CDR1 and CDR2: LNHDA and SQIVND (reference sequence). The CDR3 DNA reads as TGTGCCAGTCGTCCAAGACTAGCGCTAACAGATACGCAGTATTTT. Protein: CASRPRLALTDTQYF.

This clonotype was observed at least ten times. No DNA is shown, since the ends of the CDR3 on it are uncertain; the CDR3 is the one TCRdb lists. The chain links TRBV20-1 to TRBJ2-7; no check of the table's D call, TRBD1, against the DNA was made. The CDR3 region is 13 residues in length, termini included. The germline CDR1 and CDR2 sequences are DFQATT and SNEGSKA (reference sequence). The CDR3 region is CSAFGPGRSEQYF.

The CDR3 DNA sequence: TGTGCCACCAGTGGGGGTCAGCCCCAGCATTTT. Amino acid sequence: CATSGGQPQHF. The V call is TRBV24-1, the J call TRBJ1-5; unclear D gene. The ends were cut back, 5 bases at V and 6 bases at J, with 4 bases in the middle. The CDR3 spans 11 residues. Looked up from germline, CDR1 is KGHDR and CDR2 is SFDVKD.

This clonotype was counted between two and nine times. The chain has TRBV20-1 and TRBJ2-3, with 8 bases identical to TRBD2. CDR1 and CDR2 from the germline V gene are DFQATT and SNEGSKA (reference sequence). The CDR3 totals 16 residues. V dropped 5 bases and J dropped 1; count of bases not matched to a gene: 11. This CDR3 reads CSARKISAGGTDTQYF. The CDR3 coding sequence is TGCAGTGCTCGCAAAATTTCAGCGGGGGGCACAGATACGCAGTATTTT.

This clonotype came up many times. V is TRBV10-3 and J is TRBJ2-7; 7 nucleotides line up with TRBD1. CDR1 is ENHRY, CDR2 SYGVKD, per germline. With 4 bases clipped from V and 6 bases from J, the junction kept 6 bases outside the gene matches. The CDR3 consists of 13 residues. The CDR3 here is CAISGDSGREQYF. CDR3 DNA sequence: TGTGCCATCAGTGGGGACAGCGGACGCGAGCAGTACTTC.

This clonotype showed up just a few times. The rearrangement joins TRBV9 to TRBJ2-3, with D possibly called TRBD1 or TRBD2 (6 bases each). With 2 bases removed from V and 0 bases from J, the gap between germline ends came to 13 bases. Germline-derived CDR1 and CDR2 are SGDLS and YYNGEE. This CDR3 has 16 amino acids. The DNA for the CDR3 is TGTGCCAGCAGCGTGCCGAGGGGGGCTAGCACAGATACGCAGTATTTT. This sequence encodes CASSVPRGASTDTQYF.

This clonotype was detected ten times or more. The gene calls are TRBV20-1 and TRBJ1-2; D call uncertain. Germline V CDR1 and CDR2: DFQATT, SNEGSKA (reference sequence). V dropped 2 bases and J dropped 4 bases, with 11 bases sitting between them. This CDR3 region has 13 residues. CDR3 sequence (DNA): TGCAGTGCTAGAAATGACAATGTCTATGGCTACACCTTC. Its translation: CSARNDNVYGYTF.

With regard to this clonotype: One junction end does not reproduce the germline sequence, and a read error may be involved. V is TRBV10-3 and J is TRBJ2-5, with 10 bases matching TRBD2. There are 15 residues in the CDR3. The V gene's germline CDR1 is ENHRY and CDR2 SYGVKD. CDR3 in DNA: TGTGCCAGCAGTCAGACCAGCGGGGGGGCGGGGACCCAGTACTTC. As protein: CASSQTSGGAGTQYF.

The chain uses TRBV20-1 and TRBJ1-3; no definite D call. The ends were cut back, 6 bases at V and 3 bases at J, with 12 bases in the middle. The length of the CDR3 is 13 residues. Germline lookup yields CDR1 DFQATT and CDR2 SNEGSKA (reference sequence). CDR3 bases: TGCAGTGCCCCCGGACGGTTTGGAAACACCATATATTTT. This translates into CSAPGRFGNTIYF.

This clonotype has ten or more counts. This rearrangement joins TRBV20-1 to TRBJ1-5; D may be TRBD1 (5 bases). The CDR3 covers 13 residues. Germline assignment: CDR1 DFQATT and CDR2 SNEGSKA (reference sequence). V was shortened by 7 bases and J by 3 bases, with 13 bases between the two germline ends. The DNA for the CDR3 is TGCAGTGTTAGGGACGGTGTCAATCAGCCCCAGCATTTT. This encodes CSVRDGVNQPQHF.

A few counts support this clonotype. The chain uses TRBV2 and TRBJ1-2; 10 bases fit TRBD1. The V gene's germline CDR1 is SNHLY and CDR2 FYNNEI. Unmatched junction bases numbered 7, after V lost 5 bases and J lost 4 bases. The CDR3 length is 15 residues. CDR3 nucleotides: TGTGCCAGCAGTCCTGACAGGGGGCCTTTCTATGGCTACACCTTC. Residues: CASSPDRGPFYGYTF. The variable domain in full, with the rest retrieved from reference TRBV2 and TRBJ1-2, is EPEVTQTPSHQVTQMGQEVILRCVPISNHLYFYWYRQILGQKVEFLVSFYNNEISEKSEIFDDQFSVERPDGSNFTLKIRSTKLEDSAMYFCASSPDRGPFYGYTFGSGTRLTVV.

The V and J genes are TRBV6-1 and TRBJ1-2; D gene uncertain. Trimming stripped 4 bases from V and 5 bases from J, with 14 bases between. Germline V gene data show CDR1 as MNHNS and CDR2 as SASEGT. The CDR3 covers 14 residues. In nucleotides, the CDR3 is TGTGCCAGCAGTGTAGCGTACAGCGCGTATGGCTACACCTTC. Amino acids: CASSVAYSAYGYTF.

This clonotype was found a few times. The chain joins TRBV7-3 to TRBJ2-2; D gene uncertain. There are 13 residues in the CDR3. Germline-derived CDR1 and CDR2 are SGHTA and FQGTGA. V was pared by 8 bases and J by 0 bases, with 7 bases between. Here the CDR3 reads CASSDPNTGELFF. CDR3 coding DNA: TGTGCCAGCTCCGACCCGAACACCGGGGAGCTGTTTTTT.

This clonotype was counted at least ten times. The chain couples TRBV2 to TRBJ2-1, with TRBD2 matching 8 bases. From germline, CDR1 is SNHLY and CDR2 FYNNEI. The CDR3 contains 15 residues. J lost 7 bases, V lost 3 bases, and 8 bases had no gene match. The CDR3 region is CASSEGAGVSNEQFF. The CDR3 DNA follows: TGTGCCAGCAGTGAGGGAGCGGGAGTTAGTAATGAGCAGTTCTTC.

This clonotype was observed a handful of times. The chain has TRBV6-1 and TRBJ2-3, with TRBD1 matching 7 bases. J gave up 1 base and V 6 bases, and 7 bases lay outside the gene matches. Germline CDR1 reads MNHNS; CDR2 reads SASEGT. This CDR3 has 15 residues. CDR3 protein: CASRKPGTGTDTQYF. CDR3 nucleotides: TGTGCCAGCAGGAAACCCGGGACAGGCACAGATACGCAGTATTTT.

This clonotype was observed at least ten times. The rearrangement uses TRBV2 and TRBJ2-7; 7 nucleotides line up with TRBD1. CDR1 SNHLY and CDR2 FYNNEI come from the germline V gene. Losses at the gene ends were 7 bases for V and 0 bases for J; bases not matched to a gene: 9. There are 15 residues in the CDR3. DNA for the CDR3: TGTGCCAGCAAATTTGAGGGGGCGAGCTCCTACGAGCAGTACTTC. This codes for CASKFEGASSYEQYF.

The rearrangement joins TRBV6-1 to TRBJ2-7, with D possibly called TRBD1 or TRBD2 (6 bases each). The V end lost 10 bases, the J end lost 7 bases, and 23 bases lay between the germline ends. The CDR3 runs to 14 residues. Germline V lookup: CDR1 MNHNS, CDR2 SASEGT. The CDR3 sequence is CAISAPGGTGEQYF. In DNA form, the CDR3 reads TGTGCCATCAGCGCCCCCGGGGGCACGGGGGAGCAGTACTTC.

The J gene is TRBJ1-2, the V gene TRBV20-1; D is perhaps TRBD1 (6 bases). Looked up from germline, CDR1 is DFQATT and CDR2 is SNEGSKA (reference sequence). Trimming shortened V by 0 bases and J by 5 bases, and 10 bases separated the two germline ends. The CDR3 has 13 amino acids. The CDR3 nucleotides are TGCAGTGCTAGAGATGATACAGGGTATGGCTACACCTTC. Its protein product is CSARDDTGYGYTF.

This clonotype was found a few times. This chain links TRBV12-3 or TRBV12-4 with TRBJ1-3, with a possible D match to TRBD1 (6 bases). CDR3 length: 16 amino acids. Trimming removed 4 bases at V and 3 bases at J, with 16 bases between. The CDR3 DNA reads as TGTGCCAGCAGTTCCCCACAGGGAGTATTTGGAAACACCATATATTTT. Protein: CASSSPQGVFGNTIYF.

For this clonotype: Possible read error: a much larger clone is one base away. The chain carries TRBV14 and TRBJ2-7; TRBD1 is a possible D gene (5 bases). The germline CDR1 and CDR2 sequences are SGHDN and FVKESK. The CDR3 contains 17 residues. The CDR3 bases are TGTGCCAGCAGCCAAGTTTCAGGGCAAGGACGCCCCTACGAGCAGCACTTC. Protein sequence: CASSQVSGQGRPYEQHF.

This clonotype was seen at least ten times. The V and J genes are TRBV5-1 and TRBJ1-5; D is unresolved. The germline V and J ends were trimmed by 0 bases and 7 bases, with 11 bases remaining between them. The CDR3 is 14 amino acids. CDR1 is SGHRS, CDR2 YFSETQ, per germline. The CDR3 protein is CASSLGSANQPQHF. CDR3 in DNA: TGCGCCAGCAGCTTGGGTTCCGCTAACCAGCCCCAGCATTTT.

Comment on this clonotype: One junction end does not reproduce the germline sequence, and a read error may be involved. The chain joins TRBV29-1 to TRBJ1-2; D may be TRBD1 (5 bases). Germline V lookup: CDR1 SQVTM, CDR2 ANQGSEA. The CDR3 has 12 amino acids. The DNA of the CDR3 is TGCAGCGTTGTGGGTGAGCCGAACAGGCGGGACTTC. Translation gives CSVVGEPNRRDF.

This clonotype was seen just once. J is TRBJ1-2 and V is TRBV9; D is ambiguous. The germline gives CDR1 SGDLS, CDR2 YYNGEE. CDR3 size: 14 residues. V gave up 0 bases and J gave up 6 bases, with 12 bases separating them. In DNA form, the CDR3 reads TGTGCCAGCAGCGTAGCCGGTGGAAGGCATGGCTACACCTTC. This codes for CASSVAGGRHGYTF.

The chain employs TRBV3-1 and TRBJ1-6, with unresolved D. The CDR3 is 14 residues long. V lost 3 bases and J 2 bases, leaving 5 bases between the germline ends. Germline CDR1 is LGHDT and CDR2 is YNNKEL (reference sequence). The CDR3: CASSQEAYNSPLHF. Written as DNA, the CDR3 is TGTGCCAGCAGCCAGGAGGCCTATAATTCACCCCTCCACTTT. Full variable domain (outside the CDR3, taken from reference TRBV3-1 and TRBJ1-6): DTAVSQTPKYLVTQMGNDKSIKCEQNLGHDTMYWYKQDSKKFLKIMFSYNNKELIINETVPNRFSPKSPDKAHLNLHINSLELGDSAVYFCASSQEAYNSPLHFGNGTRLTVT.